The rows below give T cell receptor beta chains drawn from one sample of a study of blood T cells in healthy people across ages. TCRdb re-derived calls from the 5' RACE reads in MiXCR, one entry per CDR3 protein. The table has 600,000 or so distinct CDR3 sequences, around 50% seen once. Sequenced: blood. These receptor sequences come from an elderly man in good health. The CDR3 runs from the conserved cysteine through the conserved F or W. The order of the fields is V gene, J gene, D gene, clone size, CDR3 DNA, CDR3 protein. The D gene is left open where the match is weak. The size entry is marked missing in some rows and otherwise reads once, few, many or a size class.

TRBV19	TRBJ2-1	-	many	TGTGCCAGTAGTATCCTAGTCGTCAATGAGCAGTTCTTC	CASSILVVNEQFF
TRBV27	TRBJ2-1	-	few	TGTGCCAGCAGTTTATATGCCTCTTCCTACAATGAGCAGTTCTTC	CASSLYASSYNEQFF
TRBV9	TRBJ1-4	TRBD1	-	TGTGCCAGCAACGTAGGGGGCGGCTTTAATGAAAAACTGTTTTTT	CASNVGGGFNEKLFF
TRBV28	TRBJ2-3	TRBD1	-	TGTGCCAGCAGTTTACAGGGACAGGGGTTGTCAGATACGCAGTATTTT	CASSLQGQGLSDTQYF
TRBV25-1	TRBJ1-2	-	-	TGTGCCAGCAGTGACGGACCTCTATATGGCTACACCTTC	CASSDGPLYGYTF
TRBV29-1	TRBJ2-3	-	few	TGCAGCGTGGGGGGAGGCGGCTCTAGCACAGATACGCAGTATTTT	CSVGGGGSSTDTQYF
TRBV2	TRBJ2-1	-	many	TGTGCCAGCACCCCGGGGTCCTTCTACAATGAGCAGTTCTTC	CASTPGSFYNEQFF
TRBV4-2	TRBJ2-6	-	-	TGTGCCAGCAGCCAGGGGGGACAACCTAGCTCTGGGGCCAACGTCCTGACTTTC	CASSQGGQPSSGANVLTF
TRBV5-1	TRBJ2-1	TRBD2	-	TGCGCCAGCAGCTTGGTAGCGGGTCCTCACAATGAGCAGTTCTTC	CASSLVAGPHNEQFF
TRBV9	TRBJ2-1	TRBD2	-	TGTGCCAGCAGCGTATGGGTTAGCGGGAATAATGAGCAGTTCTTC	CASSVWVSGNNEQFF
TRBV9	TRBJ2-3	-	-	TGTGCCGGCAGCGTACGGGACGGGATCACAGATACGCAGTATTTT	CAGSVRDGITDTQYF
TRBV28	TRBJ2-7	TRBD1	-	TGTGCCAGCAGTTTCGTGACAGGGTCCTACGAGCAGTACTTC	CASSFVTGSYEQYF
TRBV5-1	TRBJ2-1	-	-	TGCGCCAGCAGCTTGGTTCTAGGGGGTGAGCAGTTCTTC	CASSLVLGGEQFF
TRBV3-1	TRBJ2-1	-	-	TGTGCCAGCAGCCACGCGAGGGATGAGCAGTTCTTC	CASSHARDEQFF
TRBV5-1	TRBJ2-3	-	once	TGCGCCAGCAGCTGGGTGGGCTCAGATACGCAGTATTTT	CASSWVGSDTQYF
TRBV6-1	TRBJ2-3	TRBD1	many	TGTGCCAGCAGCTCCGGGACAGCACACACAGATACGCAGTATTTT	CASSSGTAHTDTQYF
TRBV20-1	TRBJ2-2	TRBD1	once	TGCAGTGCTAGCGGGGACAGGCAGAACACCGGGGAGCTGTTTTTT	CSASGDRQNTGELFF
TRBV12-3/TRBV12-4	TRBJ1-2	-	few	TGTGCCAGCAGCTTTGCCCGGGGACGCGGTGGCTACACCTTC	CASSFARGRGGYTF
TRBV21-1	TRBJ2-5	-	-	TGTGCCAGCAGCAAAGAGCAGGGGGCCCTCCAAGAGACCCAGTACTTC	CASSKEQGALQETQYF
TRBV6-6	TRBJ1-6	-	few	TGTGCCAGCAGACGACAGGAAAGTTATAATTCACCCCTCCACTTT	CASRRQESYNSPLHF
TRBV6-2/TRBV6-3	TRBJ2-1	-	-	TGTGCCAGCACCCAGGGGACGTACAATGAGCAGTTCTTC	CASTQGTYNEQFF
TRBV5-1	TRBJ2-5	-	few	TGCGCCAGCAGCACGACAGAGCCCCAAGAGACCCAGTACTTC	CASSTTEPQETQYF
TRBV28	TRBJ2-2	-	-	TGTGCCAGCAGTTTCATCGGGGAGCTGTTTTTT	CASSFIGELFF
TRBV3-1	TRBJ2-5	-	-	TGTGCCAGCAGCCAAGATCTGGCTAGAGGCCGGGAGACCCAGTACTTC	CASSQDLARGRETQYF
TRBV6-5	TRBJ2-1	-	many	TGTGCCAGCAGCCCCTTGGTAAGGGGTGAGCAGTTCTTC	CASSPLVRGEQFF
TRBV3-1	TRBJ2-1	TRBD2	-	TGTGCCAGCAGCCAAGCTTGGGCGGGGGGCCACAATGAGCAGTTCTTC	CASSQAWAGGHNEQFF
TRBV7-9	TRBJ2-3	-	-	TGTGCCAGCGGCCCAGGTGCGGGACTCCCCTATACGCAGTATTTT	CASGPGAGLPYTQYF
TRBV5-1	TRBJ2-1	-	few	TGCGCCAGCAGCTTGGCCGTACGGGAGAACGAGCAGTTCTTC	CASSLAVRENEQFF
TRBV29-1	TRBJ1-2	TRBD1	few	TGCAGCGCCAAAACGGACAGGGAGGGTGGCTACACCTTC	CSAKTDREGGYTF
TRBV2	TRBJ2-3	TRBD1	few	TGTGCCAGCAGTGAACGGCAGGGGGGCACAGATACGCAGTATTTT	CASSERQGGTDTQYF
TRBV4-3	TRBJ1-6	TRBD1	-	TGCGCCAGCAGCCAAGGGACAGGGGGCACCTATAATTCACCCCTCCACTTT	CASSQGTGGTYNSPLHF
TRBV20-1	TRBJ2-1	TRBD2	once	TGCAGTGCTAGGAAGCGGGGTCCCTACAATGAGCAGTTCTTC	CSARKRGPYNEQFF
TRBV29-1	TRBJ2-7	-	-	TGCAGCGCCCGCACGATCCCGGCCTACGAGCAGTACTTC	CSARTIPAYEQYF
TRBV6-5	TRBJ2-3	TRBD2	many	TGTGCCAGCAGTTACGGGGCCTCTGGAAGCGGGGGGTTAGATACGCAGTATTTT	CASSYGASGSGGLDTQYF
TRBV9	TRBJ2-3	TRBD2	-	TGTGCCAGCAGCCTAGCAAGCGGGGGTCGTGGGGATACGCAGTATTTT	CASSLASGGRGDTQYF
TRBV15	TRBJ2-5	-	few	TGTGCCACCAGCATCTCGGGGAGGACCCAGTACTTC	CATSISGRTQYF
TRBV12-3/TRBV12-4	TRBJ1-1	TRBD1	-	TGTGCCAGCAGTCGCGGGACAGCTGAAGCTTTCTTT	CASSRGTAEAFF
TRBV20-1	TRBJ2-1	TRBD2	few	TGCAGTGCTAGAGGGGGGGGACTAGCGGGAGGCGAGCAGTTCTTC	CSARGGGLAGGEQFF
TRBV2	TRBJ2-5	TRBD1	-	TGTGCCAGCCGGTGGACAGGGGTGGTGGAGACCCAGTACTTC	CASRWTGVVETQYF
TRBV18	TRBJ1-4	-	-	TGTGCCAGCTCATCGACGACACCCCCGGTGGAAAAACTGTTTTTT	CASSSTTPPVEKLFF
TRBV9	TRBJ2-4	-	-	TGTGCCAGCAGCACCATGGACGGGAACATTCAGTACTTC	CASSTMDGNIQYF
TRBV19	TRBJ1-2	TRBD1	many	TGTGCCAGTAGTACAGGGGGTCACGGCTACACCTTC	CASSTGGHGYTF
TRBV7-2	TRBJ2-3	-	few	TGTGCCAGCAGCTTGACAGTTAGCACAGATACGCAGTATTTT	CASSLTVSTDTQYF
TRBV20-1	TRBJ2-1	TRBD1	once	TGCAGTGCTAGCGGACCGGGACAGGGACTCCGTGAGCAGTTCTTC	CSASGPGQGLREQFF
TRBV7-2	TRBJ2-1	TRBD2	-	TGTGCCAGCGTTGGATTGGGACTAGCTGGAGCGAGAGCCTACAATGAGCAGTTCTTC	CASVGLGLAGARAYNEQFF
TRBV6-5	TRBJ1-1	-	few	TGTGCCAGCAGTTCTCCGGGGGGGTACACTGAAGCTTTCTTT	CASSSPGGYTEAFF
TRBV29-1	TRBJ2-1	-	-	TGCAGCGTCTTGTCCTCCTACAATGAGCAGTTCTTC	CSVLSSYNEQFF
TRBV20-1	TRBJ2-7	TRBD1	few	TGCAGTGCTAAGGGACAGGGAATCTACGAGCAGTACTTC	CSAKGQGIYEQYF